The clone carrying this T cell receptor beta chain has more than one count but fewer than ten. The data are from a study of PD-L1 blockade in urothelial cancer. At the level of the study: The number of prior chemotherapy regimens per patient was 0 to 3. Analyses used blood from 3 weeks (second dose) and 6 weeks after treatment start.

Method: immunoSEQ multiplex PCR; TCRdb's copy keeps in-frame clones and lacks some. The sample lists some 100,000 clones; approximately 90% were seen once. Germline V gene data show CDR1 as ENHRY and CDR2 as SYGVKD. The V end was cut by 2 bases, the J end by 4 bases, with 11 bases between. The CDR3 runs 14 residues. The sequence derives from a woman older than 75 with urothelial cancer. Here the sequenced sample was PBMCs, taken around atezolizumab (anti-PD-L1) treatment. V and J are TRBV10-3 and TRBJ1-2; D is undetermined. The CDR3 DNA sequence: TGTGCCATCAGTGAGCCCCAGTTTCGCTATGGCTACACCTTC. It specifies CAISEPQFRYGYTF.